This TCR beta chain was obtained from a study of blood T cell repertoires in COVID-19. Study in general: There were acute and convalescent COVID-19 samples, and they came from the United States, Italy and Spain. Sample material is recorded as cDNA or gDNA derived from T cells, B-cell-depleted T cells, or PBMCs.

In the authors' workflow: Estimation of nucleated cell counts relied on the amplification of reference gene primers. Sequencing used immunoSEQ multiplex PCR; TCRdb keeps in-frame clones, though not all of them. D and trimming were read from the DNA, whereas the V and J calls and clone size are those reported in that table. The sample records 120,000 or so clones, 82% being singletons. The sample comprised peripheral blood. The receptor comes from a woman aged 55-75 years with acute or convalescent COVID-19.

The CDR3 here is CASSSRTEAFF. DNA of the CDR3: TGTGCCAGCAGTTCTCGCACTGAAGCTTTCTTT. The chain carries TRBV12-3 or TRBV12-4 and TRBJ1-1; no reliable D call. V lost 4 bases and J lost 4, with 4 bases in between. The CDR3 has 11 amino acids.